The 7 T cell receptor beta chains in this list originate from one sample, sequenced in a study of radiotherapy plus CTLA-4 blockade in lung cancer. Sequenced by immunoSEQ multiplex PCR; TCRdb stores in-frame clones only, minus some. Here the sample spans some 120,000 clones, more than 65% being singletons. Sequenced material: peripheral blood, taken from a patient treated with radiotherapy plus ipilimumab. These receptors all stem from a human donor with non-small cell lung cancer that progressed on radiotherapy plus ipilimumab. Some clones in this sample may be carry-over from other donors' samples.

Details on this clone: Other DNA sequences in the sample encode the same CDR3. The rearrangement joins TRBV25-1 to TRBJ1-1; TRBD1 aligns across 7 bases. CDR3 length equals 13 residues. J lost 3 bases, V lost 8 bases, and 6 bases had no gene match. CDR1 MGHDK and CDR2 SYGVNS come from the germline V gene. The CDR3 DNA reads as TGTGCCAGCCGGGGCCAGGGGGACACTGAAGCTTTCTTT. It codes for CASRGQGDTEAFF.

This clone showed up just a few times. The rearrangement links TRBV25-1 to TRBJ2-3; weak D call: TRBD1 (5 bases). Trimming removed 6 bases at V and 0 bases at J, with 10 bases between. The CDR3 is made up of 14 amino acids. CDR1 is MGHDK and CDR2 is SYGVNS in the germline V gene. Here the CDR3 DNA reads TGTGCCAGCAGCAGGGTAACGAGCACAGATACGCAGTATTTT. Translation gives CASSRVTSTDTQYF.

In this sample, this clone turned up once. This chain joins TRBV6-1 and TRBJ2-7; 8 bases are a match to TRBD1. This CDR3 contains 13 residues. CDR1 MNHNS and CDR2 SASEGT come from the germline V gene. Trimming cost V 5 bases and J 5 bases; bases outside gene matches: 5. The CDR3 loop is CASSRQGFHEQYF. As DNA, the CDR3 is TGTGCCAGCAGTAGACAGGGGTTCCACGAGCAGTACTTC.

The rearrangement links TRBV4-3 to TRBJ1-5; 7 nucleotides agree with TRBD1. CDR3 length equals 13 residues. Germline V gives CDR1 LGHNA, CDR2 YSLEER. J gave up 3 bases and V 8 bases, and 4 bases lay outside the gene matches. The CDR3 spells CASGDSVNQPQHF. CDR3 nucleotides: TGCGCCAGCGGGGACAGTGTCAATCAGCCCCAGCATTTT.

The chain combines TRBV4-3 with TRBJ1-1, with D unclear. The CDR3 covers 15 residues. Looked up from germline, CDR1 is LGHNA and CDR2 is YSLEER. Trimming stripped 1 base from V and 0 bases from J, with 9 bases between. DNA of the CDR3: TGCGCCAGCAGCCAAGGAGTCCTCATGAACACTGAAGCTTTCTTT. As protein: CASSQGVLMNTEAFF.

This clone was picked up one time. The chain combines TRBV6-6 with TRBJ1-5, with TRBD1 matching 7 bases. The germline CDR1 and CDR2 sequences are MNHNY and SVGAGI (reference sequence). The J segment lost 5 bases and the V segment lost 2 bases, leaving 9 bases of the junction unmatched. The CDR3 has 16 residues. CDR3 DNA: TGTGCCAGCAGTTACGTGGAGGGGGCCGGGTATCAGCCCCAGCATTTT. It yields the protein CASSYVEGAGYQPQHF.

Points on this clone: This CDR3 is also generated by other DNA sequences in the sample. The CDR3 DNA reads TGCGCCAGCAGCTTGACAGGCTACGAGCAGTACTTC. It codes for CASSLTGYEQYF. V gene TRBV5-1 combines with J gene TRBJ2-7; D is possibly TRBD1 (5 bases). The CDR3 is 12 amino acids. With 1 base removed from V and 3 bases from J, the gap between germline ends came to 5 bases. CDR1 and CDR2 from the germline V gene are SGHRS and YFSETQ.